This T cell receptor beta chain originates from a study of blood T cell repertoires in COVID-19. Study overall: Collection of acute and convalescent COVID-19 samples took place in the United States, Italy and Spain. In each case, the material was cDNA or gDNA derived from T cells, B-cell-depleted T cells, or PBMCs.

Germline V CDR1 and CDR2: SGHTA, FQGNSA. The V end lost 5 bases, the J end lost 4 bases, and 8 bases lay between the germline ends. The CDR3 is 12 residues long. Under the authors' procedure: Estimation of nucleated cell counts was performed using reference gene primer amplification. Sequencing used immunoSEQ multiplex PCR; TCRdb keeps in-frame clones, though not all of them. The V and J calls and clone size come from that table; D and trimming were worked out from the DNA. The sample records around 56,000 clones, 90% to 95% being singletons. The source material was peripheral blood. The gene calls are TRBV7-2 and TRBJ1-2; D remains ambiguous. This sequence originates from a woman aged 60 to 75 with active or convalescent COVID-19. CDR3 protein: CASSPPGYGYTF. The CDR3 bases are TGTGCCAGCAGCCCGCCGGGCTATGGCTACACCTTC.